This T cell receptor (beta chain) emerged from a study of post-analysis software for immune sequencing data. Study-wide background: The courses of disease that were included comprised relapsing-remitting, secondary progressive and progressive-relapsing multiple sclerosis. The study, taken as a whole, reports: Compared with controls, patients had more of about 5 TRBV segments, including TRBV5-6, TRBV5-1 and TRBV20-1. Among multiple sclerosis patients, normalized Chao1 diversity was significantly below that of controls. F measure showed strong co-clustering of same-batch samples.

As concerns this clonotype: The antigen is not known.

Included in the TCR beta cDNA libraries were unique molecular identifiers. Around 500,000 cDNA molecules were recovered from an input of 1 to 10 million T cells. TCRdb passed the PCR reads through MiXCR, listing each CDR3 protein once. Here the sample spans a few hundred thousand distinct CDR3 sequences, approximately 34% being singletons. Trimming at V came to 3 bases and at J to 5 bases, leaving 7 bases not matched to a gene. Looked up from germline, CDR1 is DFQATT and CDR2 is SNEGSKA (reference sequence). This CDR3 is built from 15 residues. The chain carries TRBV20-1 and TRBJ2-5, with 12 bases identical to TRBD2. This clonotype was obtained from a girl aged 5-17 years with multiple sclerosis. The specimen sequenced was blood. The chain's CDR3 is CSASLAGGPRETQYF. The CDR3 DNA reads as TGCAGTGCTAGTCTAGCGGGAGGGCCTCGGGAGACCCAGTACTTC.